The next 6 T cell receptor beta chains were all read from a single sample in a study of shared clonotypes between healthy human individuals. Selected positively for CCR7 and CD45RO-negative, naive CD8 cells excluded terminally differentiated effector memory CD45RA+ cells. Profiled with immunoSEQ multiplex PCR; TCRdb holds only in-frame clones, not every one. The top ten hold roughly 1.7% of the sample, which has over 2,000,000 clones, just over 90% seen once. Sequenced input: naive CD8+ T cells from PBMCs. All receptors derive from a man aged 18 to 30 in good health. Some clones in this sample may be carry-over from other donors' samples.

The rearrangement uses TRBV10-3 and TRBJ1-1, with unresolved D. From germline, CDR1 is ENHRY and CDR2 SYGVKD. The CDR3 is made up of 14 amino acids. Trimming removed 7 bases from V and 1 base from J, with 13 bases in between. The CDR3 DNA reads as TGTGCCATCACCGAAGAACAGTCGAACACTGAAGCTTTCTTT. Amino acid sequence: CAITEEQSNTEAFF.

This clone has just one count. The chain joins TRBV6-6 to TRBJ2-5; 7 nucleotides align to TRBD1. V shed 6 bases and J 5 bases; nucleotides not matched to a gene: 12. This CDR3 spans 15 amino acids. Per the germline V gene, CDR1 is MNHNY and CDR2 is SVGAGI (reference sequence). In DNA, the CDR3 is TGTGCCAGCAGGCCGCGTCGGGACAGACAGGAGACCCAGTACTTC. Its protein product is CASRPRRDRQETQYF.

This clone was counted between two and nine times. The chain combines TRBV11-3 with TRBJ1-5; possible D gene TRBD1, 5 bases. With 2 bases removed from V and 5 bases from J, the gap between germline ends came to 16 bases. This CDR3 has 16 amino acids. Germline V gene data show CDR1 as SGHNT and CDR2 as YENEEA. The CDR3 spells CASSLPDLGGDQPQHF. DNA for the CDR3: TGTGCCAGCAGCTTACCAGACCTAGGAGGGGATCAGCCCCAGCATTTT.

This clone turned up a few times. This chain joins TRBV10-3 and TRBJ1-4; 10 bases match TRBD1. The CDR3 is 14 residues long. Germline loops: CDR1 ENHRY, CDR2 SYGVKD. The junction had 8 bases not matched to a gene; V was cut back by 8 bases and J by 8 bases. The CDR3 protein is CAIAADRGQEKLFF. CDR3 nucleotides: TGTGCCATCGCGGCTGACAGGGGGCAAGAAAAACTGTTTTTT.

The chain uses TRBV27 and TRBJ2-2; no reliable D call. CDR3 length: 17 amino acids. Trimming pared 4 bases from V and 1 base from J, leaving 16 bases between. Germline V gene sequence: CDR1 MNHEY, CDR2 SMNVEV (reference sequence). CDR3 DNA sequence: TGTGCCAGCAGTTCAACCGGGCTCATAGGGAACACCGGGGAGCTGTTTTTT. It translates to CASSSTGLIGNTGELFF.

Only one count was recorded for this clone. The chain employs TRBV4-1 and TRBJ2-6, with D unclear. The CDR3 covers 14 residues. Trimming took off 4 bases at V and 2 bases at J, with 6 bases between the two ends. From germline, CDR1 is MGHRA and CDR2 YSYEKL. The CDR3 coding sequence is TGCGCCAGCAGCCTCGATCCTGGGGCCAACGTCCTGACTTTC. It yields the protein CASSLDPGANVLTF.